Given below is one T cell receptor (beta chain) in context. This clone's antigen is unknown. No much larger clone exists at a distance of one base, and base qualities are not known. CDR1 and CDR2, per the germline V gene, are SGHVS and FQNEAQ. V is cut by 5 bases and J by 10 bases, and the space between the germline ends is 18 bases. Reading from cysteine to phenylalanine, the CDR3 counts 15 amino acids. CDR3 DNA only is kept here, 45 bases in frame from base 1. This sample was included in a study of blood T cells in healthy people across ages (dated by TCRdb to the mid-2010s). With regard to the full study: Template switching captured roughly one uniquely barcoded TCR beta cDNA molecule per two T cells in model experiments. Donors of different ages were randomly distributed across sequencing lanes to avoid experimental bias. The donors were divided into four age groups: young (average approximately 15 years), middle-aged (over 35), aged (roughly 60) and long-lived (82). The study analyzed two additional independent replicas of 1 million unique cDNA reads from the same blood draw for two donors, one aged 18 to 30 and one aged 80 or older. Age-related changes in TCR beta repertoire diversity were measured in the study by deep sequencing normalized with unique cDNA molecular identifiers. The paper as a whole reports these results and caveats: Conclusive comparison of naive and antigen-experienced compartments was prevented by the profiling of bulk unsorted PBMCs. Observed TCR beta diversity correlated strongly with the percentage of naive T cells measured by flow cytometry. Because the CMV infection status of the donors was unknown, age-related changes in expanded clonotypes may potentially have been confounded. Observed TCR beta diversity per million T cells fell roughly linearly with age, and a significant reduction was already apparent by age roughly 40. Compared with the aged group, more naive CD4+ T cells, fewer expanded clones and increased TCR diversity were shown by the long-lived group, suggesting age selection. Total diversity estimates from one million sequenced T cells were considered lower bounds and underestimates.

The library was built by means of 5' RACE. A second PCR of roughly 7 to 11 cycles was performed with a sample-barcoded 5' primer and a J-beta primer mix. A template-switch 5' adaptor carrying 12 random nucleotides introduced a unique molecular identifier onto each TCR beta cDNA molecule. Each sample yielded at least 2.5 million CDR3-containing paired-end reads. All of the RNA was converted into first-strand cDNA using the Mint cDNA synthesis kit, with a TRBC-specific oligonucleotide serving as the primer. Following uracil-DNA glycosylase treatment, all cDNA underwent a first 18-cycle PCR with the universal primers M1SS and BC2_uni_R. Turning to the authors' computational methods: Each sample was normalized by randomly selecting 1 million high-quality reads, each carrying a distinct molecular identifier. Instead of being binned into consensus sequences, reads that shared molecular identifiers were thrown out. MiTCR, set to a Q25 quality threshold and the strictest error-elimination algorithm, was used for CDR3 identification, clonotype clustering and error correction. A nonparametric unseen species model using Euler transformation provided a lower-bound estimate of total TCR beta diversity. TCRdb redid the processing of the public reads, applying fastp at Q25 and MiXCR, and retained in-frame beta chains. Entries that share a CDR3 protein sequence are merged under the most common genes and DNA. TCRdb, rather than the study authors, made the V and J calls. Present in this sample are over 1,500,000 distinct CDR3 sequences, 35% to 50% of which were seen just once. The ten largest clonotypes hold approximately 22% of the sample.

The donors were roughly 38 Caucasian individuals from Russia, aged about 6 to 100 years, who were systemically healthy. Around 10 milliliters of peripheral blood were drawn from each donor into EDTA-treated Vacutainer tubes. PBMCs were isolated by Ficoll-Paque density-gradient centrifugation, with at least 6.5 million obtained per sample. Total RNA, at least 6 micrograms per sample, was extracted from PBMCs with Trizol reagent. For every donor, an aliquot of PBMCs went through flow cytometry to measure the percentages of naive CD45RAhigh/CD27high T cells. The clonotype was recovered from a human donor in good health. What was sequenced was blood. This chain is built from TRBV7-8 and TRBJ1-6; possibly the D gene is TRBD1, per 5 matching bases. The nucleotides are TGTGCCAGCAGCCCCGCTGGGGCTCTGGGCTCACCCCTCCACTTT. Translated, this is CASSPAGALGSPLHF. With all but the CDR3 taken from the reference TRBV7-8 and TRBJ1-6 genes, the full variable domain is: GAGVSQSPRYKVAKRGQDVALRCDPISGHVSLFWYQQALGQGPEFLTYFQNEAQLDKSGLPSDRFFAERPEGSVSTLKIQRTQQEDSAVYLCASSPAGALGSPLHFGNGTRLTVT.